The 22 T cell receptor beta chains listed next were all sequenced from one sample in a study of control samples from healthy donors and cancer patients. TCRdb keeps only in-frame clones here, not all; method: immunoSEQ multiplex PCR. Here the sample spans 110,000 to 150,000 clones, around 85% being singletons. The sequencing sample was made of blood. The receptors shown here come from a young woman in good health.

The V and J genes are TRBV2 and TRBJ2-1; weak D call: TRBD1 (5 bases). The CDR3 totals 14 residues. Trimming stripped 8 bases from V and 8 bases from J, with 19 bases between. Germline CDR1 and CDR2: SNHLY and FYNNEI. CDR3 residues: CASRVTQGSHEQFF. In nucleotides, the CDR3 is TGTGCCAGCCGCGTTACTCAGGGTTCCCATGAGCAGTTCTTC.

The CDR3 sequence: CASSILGQGASYEQYF. In DNA form, the CDR3 reads TGTGCCAGTAGTATCCTGGGCCAGGGGGCTTCCTACGAGCAGTACTTC. The chain recombines TRBV19 with TRBJ2-7; 8 bases agree with TRBD1. The CDR3 spans 16 residues. The germline V gene encodes CDR1 LNHDA and CDR2 SQIVND (reference sequence). Losses at the gene ends were 3 bases for V and 1 base for J; bases not matched to a gene: 8.

This chain connects TRBV28 to TRBJ2-1, with TRBD1 matching 8 bases. The germline V gene encodes CDR1 MDHEN and CDR2 SYDVKM. This CDR3 has 19 residues. V gave up 5 bases and J gave up 7 bases; unmatched junction bases: 22. The CDR3 here is CASSPHAGTGRAAGNEQFF. CDR3 coding DNA: TGTGCCAGCAGTCCTCACGCCGGGACAGGAAGGGCTGCGGGTAATGAGCAGTTCTTC.

This clone was recorded only once. The chain couples TRBV14 to TRBJ1-2; D gene ambiguous. V lost 4 bases to trimming and J lost 3 bases, with 9 bases between them. Germline V gene sequence: CDR1 SGHDN, CDR2 FVKESK. This CDR3 has 13 amino acids. As DNA, the CDR3 is TGTGCCAGCAGCCCGGACTTGTACTATGGCTACACCTTC. Protein product: CASSPDLYYGYTF.

The sample holds one count of this clone. This chain uses TRBV5-1 with TRBJ2-5; perhaps TRBD2 as D (5 bases). CDR1 is SGHRS, CDR2 YFSETQ, per germline. There are 14 residues in the CDR3. The V and J ends lost 0 bases and 3 bases respectively, with 9 bases between them. The CDR3: CASSLVVGEETQYF. CDR3 bases: TGCGCCAGCAGCTTGGTGGTCGGGGAAGAGACCCAGTACTTC.

J is TRBJ1-1 and V is TRBV19; 12 bases match TRBD1. Losses at the gene ends were 6 bases for V and 6 bases for J; bases not matched to a gene: 8. Germline assignment: CDR1 LNHDA and CDR2 SQIVND (reference sequence). The CDR3 has 15 residues. The CDR3 coding sequence is TGTGCCAGTAGAACAGGGGACAGGGGGCTATCTGAAGCTTTCTTT. The encoded protein is CASRTGDRGLSEAFF. The full variable domain, rest sourced from reference TRBV19 and TRBJ1-1, is DGGITQSPKYLFRKEGQNVTLSCEQNLNHDAMYWYRQDPGQGLRLIYYSQIVNDFQKGDIAEGYSVSREKKESFPLTVTSAQKNPTAFYLCASRTGDRGLSEAFFGQGTRLTVV.

The DNA for the CDR3 is TGTGCCAGCAGTGAATGGGGGTCTAGCACAGATACGCAGTATTTT. Translation: CASSEWGSSTDTQYF. The chain joins TRBV2 to TRBJ2-3, with D perhaps given as TRBD1 or TRBD2 (5 bases each). The CDR3 is 15 amino acids. Germline V CDR1 and CDR2: SNHLY, FYNNEI. The ends were cut back, 2 bases at V and 0 bases at J, with 9 bases in the middle.

The chain has TRBV2 and TRBJ2-3, with unresolved D. The CDR3 sequence is 16 residues long. Germline-derived CDR1 and CDR2 are SNHLY and FYNNEI. V gave up 2 bases and J gave up 1 base, with 13 bases separating them. CDR3: CASSEYDSPGTDTQYF. Written as DNA, the CDR3 is TGTGCCAGCAGTGAATACGACTCCCCGGGCACAGATACGCAGTATTTT.

This clone is a singleton in its sample. The rearrangement uses TRBV5-1 and TRBJ1-2; 7 bases are shared with TRBD1. Trimming took 3 bases from V and 0 from J; bases not matched to a gene: 5. Looked up from germline, CDR1 is SGHRS and CDR2 is YFSETQ. The length of the CDR3 is 15 residues. CDR3 sequence reads: CASSYTGATNYGYTF. The CDR3 DNA reads TGCGCCAGCAGCTATACAGGGGCTACTAACTATGGCTACACCTTC.

This clone was seen only once. The V call is TRBV27, the J call TRBJ2-2; 8 bases align to TRBD2. With V trimmed by 5 bases and J by 3 bases, 20 bases remained unmatched. In germline, CDR1 is MNHEY, CDR2 SMNVEV (reference sequence). This CDR3 has 20 amino acids. CDR3 DNA: TGTGCCAGCAGTCCCCGGCGACCGGGAGGGACCCGAACGGACACCGGGGAGCTGTTTTTT. Its translation is CASSPRRPGGTRTDTGELFF.

The chain joins TRBV14 to TRBJ2-3, with D possibly being TRBD2 (5 bases). Looked up from germline, CDR1 is SGHDN and CDR2 is FVKESK. V was trimmed by 4 bases and J by 2 bases, leaving 19 bases between them. The CDR3 extends over 17 amino acids. CDR3 DNA: TGTGCCAGCAGCCCAGCTAGCCTCTCTCTTTACACAGATACGCAGTATTTT. This gives the protein CASSPASLSLYTDTQYF.

This rearrangement joins TRBV5-6 to TRBJ1-3; D unclear. The CDR3 extends over 14 amino acids. Trimming left V 0 bases short and J 0 bases short, with 4 bases between. Germline loops: CDR1 SGHDT, CDR2 YYEEEE. The CDR3 is CASSLGLSGNTIYF. Written as DNA, the CDR3 is TGTGCCAGCAGCTTGGGACTCTCTGGAAACACCATATATTTT.

This clone has just one count. The J gene is TRBJ2-1, the V gene TRBV5-4; tentative D call: TRBD2 (6 bases). With 0 bases removed from V and 14 bases from J, the gap between germline ends came to 18 bases. The CDR3 runs to 14 residues. Germline loops: CDR1 SGHNT, CDR2 YYREEE (reference sequence). The CDR3 loop is CASSLVSGLGMEFF. The CDR3 DNA sequence: TGTGCCAGCAGCTTGGTATCGGGACTGGGTATGGAGTTCTTC.

The chain links TRBV7-9 to TRBJ2-3; a weak D match, TRBD2 (7 bases). Trimming took off 5 bases at V and 5 bases at J, with 23 bases between the two ends. This CDR3 comprises 17 residues. The germline CDR1 and CDR2 sequences are SEHNR and FQNEAQ (reference sequence). CDR3 in DNA: TGTGCCAGCAGCGGCGACCTTGGGGGGGGCGCCGGAGATACGCAGTATTTT. It codes for CASSGDLGGGAGDTQYF.

This clone is medium-sized (0.01 to 0.1%). The chain has TRBV12-5 and TRBJ1-2; a possible D gene is TRBD1 (5 bases). Germline-derived CDR1 and CDR2 are LGHNT and FRNRAP. CDR3 length: 15 residues. V lost 5 bases to trimming and J lost 6 bases, with 19 bases between them. The CDR3 is CASGPWDGSPDGYTF. The CDR3 region has the DNA TGTGCTAGTGGTCCCTGGGACGGCTCACCCGATGGCTACACCTTC.

The chain has TRBV19 and TRBJ2-7; TRBD1 is a possible D gene (5 bases). There are 13 residues in the CDR3. Trimming took off 4 bases at V and 6 bases at J, with 13 bases between the two ends. The germline V gene has CDR1 LNHDA and CDR2 SQIVND (reference sequence). The CDR3 spells CASSTQLRGEQYF. The CDR3 bases are TGTGCCAGTAGTACGCAACTAAGGGGCGAGCAGTACTTC.

This sequence joins TRBV4-1 and TRBJ1-3, with D possibly matching TRBD1 (6 bases). Germline lookup yields CDR1 MGHRA and CDR2 YSYEKL. Trimming pared 1 base from V and 2 bases from J, leaving 9 bases between. The CDR3 extends over 15 amino acids. The CDR3: CASSQGDRPGNTIYF. CDR3 nucleotides: TGCGCCAGCAGCCAAGGCGACAGGCCTGGAAACACCATATATTTT.

The V call is TRBV7-3, the J call TRBJ2-6; 7 bases are a match to TRBD1. CDR1 SGHTA and CDR2 FQGTGA come from the germline V gene. V lost 5 bases and J lost 4; bases outside the gene matches: 5. This CDR3 is 15 amino acids long. CDR3 nucleotide sequence: TGTGCCAGCAGCCAACAGGGGCAAGGGGCCAACGTCCTGACTTTC. Translated, it gives CASSQQGQGANVLTF.

The chain links TRBV6-5 to TRBJ2-3; 7 bases fit TRBD2. Per the germline V gene, CDR1 is MNHEY and CDR2 is SVGAGI. CDR3 length: 12 amino acids. The V and J ends lost 11 bases and 3 bases, in that order; junction bases with no gene match: 5. The CDR3 DNA follows: TGTGCCCTAAGCGGGGATACAGATACGCAGTATTTT. Amino acids: CALSGDTDTQYF.

The chain joins TRBV5-5 to TRBJ2-6; D ambiguous. Deletions cut 7 bases from V and 2 bases from J, with 10 bases between. In germline, CDR1 is SGHKS, CDR2 YYEKEE (reference sequence). This CDR3 region has 14 residues. Written as DNA, the CDR3 is TGTGCCAGCTCCTACACTACTGGGGCCAACGTCCTGACTTTC. It specifies CASSYTTGANVLTF.

The rearrangement joins TRBV12-1 to TRBJ2-7; the DNA was not compared with TRBD2, the D call given in the table. TRBV12-1 is a recognized pseudogene. The CDR3 spans 16 residues. CDR3 sequence reads: CASSFIYGRRRYEQYF. As DNA, the CDR3 is TGTGCCAGCAGCTTTATATATGGGCGGAGGAGGTACGAGCAGTACTTC.

This chain connects TRBV5-5 to TRBJ2-1, with TRBD1 identical over 9 bases. Germline V gives CDR1 SGHKS, CDR2 YYEKEE (reference sequence). The junction had 10 bases not matched to a gene; V was cut back by 6 bases and J by 9 bases. This CDR3 is built from 14 residues. CDR3 in amino acids: CASNKGQGVVEQFF. CDR3 nucleotides: TGTGCCAGCAATAAGGGACAGGGAGTCGTTGAGCAGTTCTTC.